The 9 T cell receptor beta chains below were found in one sample sequenced in a study of T cells in Graves' hyperthyroidism and ophthalmopathy (dated by TCRdb to between 2018 and 2021). The method behind the library was multiplex PCR. The instrument given in TCRdb is Illumina HiSeq 2000. The TCR beta CDR3 regions were amplified from the RNA transcripts. The first round of RT-PCR for the TCR CDR3 was performed with the HTBI primer set and the Qiagen OneStep RT-PCR kit. TCRdb redid the processing of the public reads, applying fastp at Q25 and MiXCR, and retained in-frame beta chains. Merged by CDR3 protein, the rows form single entries marked with the most common genes and DNA. A total of about 480,000 distinct CDR3 sequences appear in this sample, around an eighth of them only once. The ten largest account for about a sixth of the sample. The sample was blood. The receptors stem from a woman under 30 with Graves' hyperthyroidism.

The J gene is TRBJ1-4, the V gene TRBV9, with a weak D call TRBD1 (6 bases). The V gene lost 3 bases and the J gene lost 8 bases, with 17 bases spanning the gap. Germline loops: CDR1 SGDLS, CDR2 YYNGEE. This CDR3 has 15 residues. Here the CDR3 reads CASSGQGQFGEKLFF. In DNA form, the CDR3 reads TGTGCCAGCAGCGGACAAGGACAGTTCGGAGAAAAACTGTTTTTT. The variable domain in full, completed from reference TRBV9 and TRBJ1-4, reads DSGVTQTPKHLITATGQRVTLRCSPRSGDLSVYWYQQSLDQGLQFLIQYYNGEERAKGNILERFSAQQFPDLHSELNLSSLELGDSALYFCASSGQGQFGEKLFFGSGTQLSVL.

This clonotype was recorded at least ten times. The J gene is TRBJ2-1, the V gene TRBV24-1; D gene uncertain. Trimming removed 7 bases at V and 4 bases at J, with 10 bases between. The germline V gene has CDR1 KGHDR and CDR2 SFDVKD. The CDR3 contains 13 residues. The CDR3 bases are TGTGCCACCAGCGGCGGAGCTTACAATGAGCAGTTCTTC. Its translation is CATSGGAYNEQFF.

Worth noting for this clonotype: This could be a read error, since a much larger clone is one nucleotide away. Without the conserved terminal phenylalanine or tryptophan, this CDR3 likely stems from a read error. The CDR3 loop reads CATKDGHNEQFL. Written as DNA, the CDR3 is TGTGCCACTAAGGACGGCCACAATGAGCAGTTCCTC. The chain employs TRBV6-1 and TRBJ2-1, with unresolved D. CDR3 length equals 12 residues. V was cut by 10 bases and J by 5 bases, with 12 bases left in between. Germline loops: CDR1 MNHNS, CDR2 SASEGT.

This clonotype was seen ten or more times. This rearrangement joins TRBV2 to TRBJ2-3; D gene unclear. Per the germline V gene, CDR1 is SNHLY and CDR2 is FYNNEI. The CDR3 is 11 amino acids. CDR3 bases: TGTGCGGATGGGCTAACAGATACGCAGTATTTT. It codes for CADGLTDTQYF.

This clonotype has just a few counts. The CDR3 region is CASSLRLQRGGGTQYF. The CDR3 region has the DNA TGTGCCAGCAGCCTCAGGTTACAGAGGGGGGGCGGGACCCAGTACTTC. The V and J genes are TRBV7-2 and TRBJ2-5, with D possibly being TRBD2 (7 bases). CDR1 and CDR2 (germline): SGHTA, FQGNSA. Between the trimmed V and J ends, which lost 5 bases and 7 bases, there was a span of 23 bases. This CDR3 has 16 amino acids.

The chain has TRBV3-1 and TRBJ1-5, with unresolved D. V gave up 1 base and J gave up 3 bases, with 7 bases separating them. The germline CDR1 and CDR2 sequences are LGHDT and YNNKEL (reference sequence). This CDR3 spans 14 amino acids. CDR3 DNA: TGTGCCAGCAGCCAAGCACGGTCCAATCAGCCCCAGCATTTT. It specifies CASSQARSNQPQHF. Full variable domain (outside the CDR3, taken from reference TRBV3-1 and TRBJ1-5): DTAVSQTPKYLVTQMGNDKSIKCEQNLGHDTMYWYKQDSKKFLKIMFSYNNKELIINETVPNRFSPKSPDKAHLNLHINSLELGDSAVYFCASSQARSNQPQHFGDGTRLSIL.

The chain uses TRBV2 and TRBJ2-1, with D possibly TRBD2 on 6 matching bases. CDR1 and CDR2 from the germline V gene are SNHLY and FYNNEI. The CDR3 has 16 amino acids. V lost 0 bases and J 6 bases, leaving 15 bases between the germline ends. The DNA of the CDR3 is TGTGCCAGCAGTGAAGCGGGCTATCGGGGGTGCAATGAGCAGTTCTTC. It yields the protein CASSEAGYRGCNEQFF.

With respect to this clonotype: A much larger clone differs from this one at a single base, so this may be a read error. The chain recombines TRBV3-1 with TRBJ2-1; 7 positions agree with TRBD2. The CDR3 is 13 residues long. J was trimmed by 5 bases and V by 4 bases; bases with no gene match: 2. Germline V gene sequence: CDR1 LGHDT, CDR2 YNNKEL (reference sequence). CDR3 amino acids: CASSRLADNEQFF. In DNA, the CDR3 is TGTGCCAGCAGCCGACTAGCCGACAATGAGCAGTTCTTC.

Regarding this clonotype: A read error is possible here, since a much larger clone lies one base away. The chain is built from TRBV10-3 and TRBJ1-3, with 8 bases matching TRBD1. This CDR3 is built from 18 residues. Germline V gives CDR1 ENHRY, CDR2 SYGVKD. Germline trimming cut 5 bases from V and 1 base from J; bases unmatched to any gene: 13. The CDR3 bases are TGTGCCATCAGTACTTGGACAGGGAATTGGGAGTCTGGAAACACCATATATTTT. This translates into CAISTWTGNWESGNTIYF.